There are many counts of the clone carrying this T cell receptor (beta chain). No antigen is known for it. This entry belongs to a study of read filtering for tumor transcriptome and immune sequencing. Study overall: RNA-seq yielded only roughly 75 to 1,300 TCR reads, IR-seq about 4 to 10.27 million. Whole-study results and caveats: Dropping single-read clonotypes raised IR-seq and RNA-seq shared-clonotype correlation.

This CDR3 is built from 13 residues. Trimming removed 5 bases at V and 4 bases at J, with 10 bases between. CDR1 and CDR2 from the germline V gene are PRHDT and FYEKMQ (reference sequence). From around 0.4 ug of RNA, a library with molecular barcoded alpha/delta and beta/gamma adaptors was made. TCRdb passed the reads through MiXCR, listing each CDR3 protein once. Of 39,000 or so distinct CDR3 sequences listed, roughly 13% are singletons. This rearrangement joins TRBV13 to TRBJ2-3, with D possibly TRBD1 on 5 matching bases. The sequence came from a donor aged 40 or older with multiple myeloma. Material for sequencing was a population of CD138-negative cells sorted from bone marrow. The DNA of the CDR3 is TGTGCCAGCAGCATGACAGAGGCAGATACGCAGTATTTT. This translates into CASSMTEADTQYF. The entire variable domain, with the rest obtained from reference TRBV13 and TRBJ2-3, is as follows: AAGVIQSPRHLIKEKRETATLKCYPIPRHDTVYWYQQGPGQDPQFLISFYEKMQSDKGSIPDRFSAQQFSDYHSELNMSSLELGDSALYFCASSMTEADTQYFGPGTRLTVL.